The 27 T cell receptor beta chains reported below all come from one sample, sequenced in a study of control samples from healthy donors and cancer patients. Here immunoSEQ multiplex PCR was the method, and the copy in TCRdb shows in-frame clones only, minus some. Altogether fewer than 200,000 clones are present, 90% to 95% being singletons, with the ten largest covering roughly 1.5%. Sequencing used blood. These receptors were obtained from a man aged 18 to 29 in good health.

The chain combines TRBV2 with TRBJ1-1, with D unresolved. There are 14 residues in the CDR3. The ends were cut back, 6 bases at V and 0 bases at J, with 11 bases in the middle. Per germline, CDR1 SNHLY and CDR2 FYNNEI. CDR3 nucleotide sequence: TGTGCCAGCAGGGGGAGACGGCTGAACACTGAAGCTTTCTTT. Encoded protein: CASRGRRLNTEAFF.

The V and J genes are TRBV18 and TRBJ1-1; D not certain. Deletions cut 6 bases from V and 5 bases from J, with 16 bases between. There are 14 residues in the CDR3. In germline, CDR1 is KGHSH, CDR2 LQKENI. The CDR3 spells CASSPGRRDTEAFF. The CDR3, as DNA: TGTGCCAGCTCGCCCGGGAGGAGGGATACTGAAGCTTTCTTT.

The chain recombines TRBV24-1 with TRBJ1-2, with D perhaps TRBD1 (6 bases). The length of the CDR3 is 15 residues. Germline loops: CDR1 KGHDR, CDR2 SFDVKD. Trimming stripped 2 bases from V and 6 bases from J, with 15 bases between. CDR3 sequence: CATSDSQGKEHGYTF. The CDR3 region has the DNA TGTGCCACCAGTGATTCCCAGGGGAAGGAGCATGGCTACACCTTC.

This clone came up once. The chain links TRBV3-1 (or the pseudogene TRBV3-2) to TRBJ2-6, with TRBD1 identical over 7 bases. The trim removed 8 bases at V and 0 bases at J, leaving 10 bases unmatched. CDR1 is LGHDT and CDR2 is YNNKEL in the germline V gene (reference sequence). The CDR3 spans 17 residues. In DNA form, the CDR3 reads TGTGCCAGCGACGGGGACAGCAGTCGCTCTGGGGCCAACGTCCTGACTTTC. Translated: CASDGDSSRSGANVLTF.

The chain is built from TRBV30 and TRBJ1-6; 9 positions agree with TRBD1. J gave up 5 bases and V 4 bases, and 9 bases lay outside the gene matches. Germline V gives CDR1 GTSNPN, CDR2 SVGIG (reference sequence). CDR3 length equals 16 residues. The CDR3 DNA reads as TGTGCCTGGAAAACTACAGGGGGCGTTAATAATTCACCCCTCCACTTT. Translating gives CAWKTTGGVNNSPLHF.

As concerns this clone: At one boundary the junction diverges from the germline segment, which might be a read error. The rearrangement uses TRBV4-1 and TRBJ2-4, with 15 bases lining up with TRBD2. There are 19 residues in the CDR3. The germline V gene has CDR1 MGHRA and CDR2 YSYEKL. The CDR3: CASSQDPWTSGGARNIQYF. CDR3 DNA: TGCGCCAGCAGCCAAGACCCTTGGACTAGCGGGGGGGCCAGAAACATTCAGTACTTC.

The rearrangement joins TRBV10-2 to TRBJ1-5; TRBD1 aligns across 8 bases. CDR3 length: 13 residues. Per germline, CDR1 WSHSY and CDR2 SAAADI. V shed 6 bases and J 7 bases; nucleotides not matched to a gene: 5. Here the CDR3 DNA reads TGCGCCAGCAGCGGACAGGGAGAGCAGCCCCAGCATTTT. The encoded protein is CASSGQGEQPQHF.

The genes are TRBV6-1 and TRBJ1-2, with D possibly matching TRBD1 (5 bases). Trimming left V 2 bases short and J 4 bases short, with 14 bases between. Germline V CDR1 and CDR2: MNHNS, SASEGT. This CDR3 contains 15 residues. The CDR3 region is CASSESRGVGYGYTF. For the CDR3, the DNA is TGTGCCAGCAGTGAATCGCGGGGGGTTGGCTATGGCTACACCTTC.

This clone has only one observation. V usage is TRBV10-3 and J usage is TRBJ2-1; D might be TRBD1 (5 bases). V lost 6 bases to trimming and J lost 9 bases, with 15 bases between them. Germline V gene data show CDR1 as ENHRY and CDR2 as SYGVKD. The length of the CDR3 is 13 residues. CDR3 nucleotide sequence: TGTGCCATCAGCCACCCTCAGGGCCCTGAGCAGTTCTTC. Encoded protein: CAISHPQGPEQFF.

This chain links TRBV5-4 with TRBJ2-4; a possible D gene is TRBD2 (5 bases). Trimming removed 0 bases at V and 8 bases at J, with 15 bases between. From germline, CDR1 is SGHNT and CDR2 YYREEE (reference sequence). This CDR3 region has 15 residues. The CDR3 is CASSLEGTIGDIQYF. The CDR3 coding sequence is TGTGCCAGCAGCTTGGAGGGCACCATCGGGGACATTCAGTACTTC.

The chain has TRBV5-4 and TRBJ1-1; D call uncertain. Trimming shortened V by 5 bases and J by 1 base, and 15 bases separated the two germline ends. CDR1 is SGHNT, CDR2 YYREEE, per germline (reference sequence). The CDR3 consists of 15 residues. The CDR3 sequence is CASRKGSYRNTEAFF. The CDR3 coding sequence is TGTGCCAGCAGGAAAGGGAGTTATCGGAACACTGAAGCTTTCTTT.

This chain joins TRBV25-1 and TRBJ2-1; 11 nucleotides line up with TRBD1. The V gene end was trimmed by 5 bases and the J gene end by 0 bases; junction bases not matched to a gene: 3. Per the germline V gene, CDR1 is MGHDK and CDR2 is SYGVNS. The CDR3 extends over 16 amino acids. The CDR3 spells CASSQDRGPSYNEQFF. As DNA, the CDR3 is TGTGCCAGCAGTCAGGACAGGGGGCCCTCCTACAATGAGCAGTTCTTC.

This CDR3 reads CASSFRQGSYNEQFF. DNA of the CDR3: TGTGCCAGCAGCTTCCGACAGGGAAGCTACAATGAGCAGTTCTTC. The chain employs TRBV5-8 and TRBJ2-1; 7 positions match TRBD1. Germline V lookup: CDR1 SGHTS, CDR2 YDEGEE. Trimming cost V 2 bases and J 3 bases; bases outside gene matches: 5. The CDR3 contains 15 residues.

The chain links TRBV6-5 to TRBJ1-1; no clear D. V was pared by 0 bases and J by 7 bases, with 15 bases between. Germline CDR1 and CDR2: MNHEY and SVGAGI. The CDR3 extends over 15 amino acids. For the CDR3, the DNA is TGTGCCAGCAGTTACTCTTTGCCCGTGAGGGATGAAGCTTTCTTT. Protein: CASSYSLPVRDEAFF.

The genes are TRBV19 and TRBJ2-3; D gene uncertain. Trimming removed 3 bases from V and 4 bases from J, with 8 bases in between. CDR1 is LNHDA and CDR2 is SQIVND in the germline V gene (reference sequence). The CDR3 sequence is 13 residues long. The CDR3 region has the DNA TGTGCCAGTAGTATCCCGGCGGCAGATACGCAGTATTTT. Its translation is CASSIPAADTQYF.

The V gene is TRBV5-1, the J gene TRBJ2-1; 16 bases line up with TRBD2. With 4 bases clipped from V and 6 bases from J, the junction kept 4 bases outside the gene matches. Germline V gene sequence: CDR1 SGHRS, CDR2 YFSETQ. The CDR3 totals 16 residues. In DNA form, the CDR3 reads TGCGCCAGCAGCCTTGGGACTAGCGGGGGGGTCAATGAGCAGTTCTTC. Protein sequence: CASSLGTSGGVNEQFF.

This chain connects TRBV4-2 to TRBJ1-2; D unclear. This CDR3 is 11 amino acids long. Germline lookup yields CDR1 LGHNA and CDR2 YNFKEQ. V was pared by 3 bases and J by 1 base, with 0 bases between. The CDR3 DNA follows: TGTGCCAGCAGCCATAACTATGGCTACACCTTC. Translation: CASSHNYGYTF.

The chain recombines TRBV6-5 with TRBJ2-5; D is possibly TRBD1 (6 bases). The V end was cut by 8 bases, the J end by 4 bases, with 11 bases between. CDR1 MNHEY and CDR2 SVGAGI come from the germline V gene. This CDR3 has 12 residues. In nucleotides, the CDR3 is TGTGCCAGCGGCAGGGGCGGAGAGACCCAGTACTTC. Residues: CASGRGGETQYF.

This chain uses TRBV20-1 with TRBJ2-1; a weak D match, TRBD1 (5 bases). Trimming removed 3 bases at V and 8 bases at J, with 11 bases between. Germline CDR1 is DFQATT and CDR2 is SNEGSKA (reference sequence). The CDR3 has 12 residues. The CDR3 sequence: CSASLQGYEQFF. CDR3 bases: TGCAGTGCTAGTCTCCAGGGATATGAGCAGTTCTTC.

The chain links TRBV7-9 to TRBJ1-1; 8 nucleotides match TRBD1. The CDR3 runs 14 residues. Germline trimming cut 5 bases from V and 5 bases from J; bases unmatched to any gene: 7. CDR1 and CDR2 (germline): SEHNR, FQNEAQ (reference sequence). This CDR3 reads CASSRTGGKTEAFF. The CDR3 DNA reads as TGTGCCAGCAGCCGTACAGGGGGGAAAACTGAAGCTTTCTTT.

CDR3 amino acids: CATSDPGTGHTGELFF. The CDR3, as DNA: TGTGCCACCAGTGACCCTGGGACAGGGCACACCGGGGAGCTGTTTTTT. The V and J genes are TRBV24-1 and TRBJ2-2; 9 bases map to TRBD1. Germline-derived CDR1 and CDR2 are KGHDR and SFDVKD. The V gene end was trimmed by 4 bases and the J gene end by 3 bases; junction bases not matched to a gene: 5. This CDR3 has 16 residues.

This rearrangement joins TRBV19 to TRBJ2-1; TRBD2 aligns across 7 bases. This CDR3 has 15 residues. Trimming removed 7 bases from V and 9 bases from J; junction bases left unmatched: 15. CDR1 LNHDA and CDR2 SQIVND come from the germline V gene (reference sequence). The CDR3 reads CASKRKRGDSGEQFF. In DNA, the CDR3 is TGTGCCAGTAAGCGTAAACGGGGGGACTCCGGTGAGCAGTTCTTC. The entire variable domain, with the rest obtained from reference TRBV19 and TRBJ2-1, is as follows: DGGITQSPKYLFRKEGQNVTLSCEQNLNHDAMYWYRQDPGQGLRLIYYSQIVNDFQKGDIAEGYSVSREKKESFPLTVTSAQKNPTAFYLCASKRKRGDSGEQFFGPGTRLTVL.

The chain employs TRBV9 and TRBJ2-7; D may be TRBD1 (5 bases). Germline loops: CDR1 SGDLS, CDR2 YYNGEE. This CDR3 comprises 15 residues. The V end lost 0 bases, the J end lost 0 bases, and 10 bases lay between the germline ends. In DNA, the CDR3 is TGTGCCAGCAGCGTAGGCAGGGCCAGCTCCTACGAGCAGTACTTC. Its protein product is CASSVGRASSYEQYF.

The chain carries TRBV5-1 and TRBJ2-7; 7 nucleotides align to TRBD1. The CDR3 has 13 residues. V was clipped by 6 bases and J by 3 bases; unmatched bases: 6. Germline-derived CDR1 and CDR2 are SGHRS and YFSETQ. CDR3 in amino acids: CASTSTGIYEQYF. Written as DNA, the CDR3 is TGCGCCAGCACCTCGACAGGGATCTACGAGCAGTACTTC.

V gene TRBV5-5 combines with J gene TRBJ1-2; 7 positions match TRBD1. The ends lost 4 bases at V and 7 bases at J; junction bases unmatched: 7. This CDR3 region has 13 residues. Germline CDR1 and CDR2: SGHKS and YYEKEE (reference sequence). CDR3 loop: CASSDRQGSGYTF. The CDR3 DNA reads TGTGCCAGCAGCGATCGACAGGGTTCTGGCTACACCTTC.

The chain has TRBV5-1 and TRBJ1-2, with TRBD1 matching 8 bases. The CDR3 is made up of 13 amino acids. V dropped 4 bases and J dropped 6; count of bases not matched to a gene: 5. From germline, CDR1 is SGHRS and CDR2 YFSETQ. CDR3 region: CASSVTGADGYTF. In DNA, the CDR3 is TGCGCCAGCAGCGTGACAGGGGCGGATGGCTACACCTTC.

V gene TRBV25-1 combines with J gene TRBJ2-1; either TRBD1 or TRBD2 may supply D (5 bases each). Trimming took 3 bases from V and 0 from J, leaving 12 bases between them. The germline CDR1 and CDR2 sequences are MGHDK and SYGVNS. This CDR3 spans 16 amino acids. The CDR3 is CASSDYSRGSYNEQFF. CDR3 DNA: TGTGCCAGCAGTGATTATTCGAGGGGCTCCTACAATGAGCAGTTCTTC.